This record looks at one T cell receptor beta chain sequence and its context. The data stem from a study of technical replicates of blood from a few donors. With V trimmed by 2 bases and J by 7 bases, 10 bases remained unmatched. Germline V lookup: CDR1 SEHNR, CDR2 FQNEAQ (reference sequence). The CDR3 totals 17 residues. Profiling relied on immunoSEQ multiplex PCR, and the TCRdb table lists in-frame clones only, not all of them. Here the sample spans more than 90,000 clones, around 95% being singletons. The genes are TRBV7-9 and TRBJ2-1; TRBD1 aligns across 11 bases. The sample taken for sequencing was T cells isolated from PBMCs. The receptor's source is a human donor in good health. The CDR3 here is CASSLSRTGGGKNEQFF. In DNA form, the CDR3 reads TGTGCCAGCAGCTTATCACGGACAGGGGGCGGAAAGAATGAGCAGTTCTTC.